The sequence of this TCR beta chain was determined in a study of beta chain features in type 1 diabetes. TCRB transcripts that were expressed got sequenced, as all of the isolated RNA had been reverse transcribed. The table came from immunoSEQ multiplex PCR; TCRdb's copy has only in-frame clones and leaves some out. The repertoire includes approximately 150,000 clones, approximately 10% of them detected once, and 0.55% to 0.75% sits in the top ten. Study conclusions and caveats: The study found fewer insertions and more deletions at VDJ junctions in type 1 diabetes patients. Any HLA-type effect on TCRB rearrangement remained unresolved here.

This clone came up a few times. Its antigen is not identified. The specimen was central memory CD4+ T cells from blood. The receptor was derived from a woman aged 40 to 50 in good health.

The CDR3 DNA sequence: TGTGCCACCCGGACAGGGGGCGTTGGAATGAACACTGAAGCTTTCTTT. Residues: CATRTGGVGMNTEAFF. The chain joins TRBV28 to TRBJ1-1, with 11 bases identical to TRBD1. From germline, CDR1 is MDHEN and CDR2 SYDVKM. V shed 10 bases and J 0 bases; nucleotides not matched to a gene: 10. The CDR3 has 16 amino acids.